The sequence of this T cell receptor (beta chain) was determined in a study of T cells of healthy individuals. Ten or more counts support this clonotype. Germline V gene data show CDR1 as SQVTM and CDR2 as ANQGSEA. V was shortened by 6 bases and J by 1 base, with 16 bases between the two germline ends. The CDR3 spans 15 residues. A single record per CDR3 protein comes from TCRdb applying MiXCR to the 5' RACE reads. The sample shows around 40,000 distinct CDR3 sequences, about 4.2% of them seen only once. The clonotype originates from a human donor in good health. The genes are TRBV29-1 and TRBJ2-1, with D possibly TRBD1 on 5 matching bases. CDR3 in amino acids: CSVGLGRPSYNEQFF. As DNA, the CDR3 is TGCAGCGTGGGGTTGGGGCGGCCATCCTACAATGAGCAGTTCTTC.